This T cell receptor beta chain is from a study of T-cell reconstitution after alpha-beta-depleted transplantation in children. Study outcomes and limitations: By one year post-transplant, T-cell counts and diversity largely arose from T cells that were newly produced.

Notes on this clonotype: Its antigen remains unidentified.

Preparing the TCRbeta library involved the use of unique molecular identifiers. TCRdb re-derived calls from the PCR reads in MiXCR, one entry per CDR3 protein. The repertoire holds around 490,000 distinct CDR3 sequences, about an eighth seen once, with approximately 14% in the top ten. Trimming took 4 bases from V and 8 from J; bases not matched to a gene: 5. Germline V gene lookup returns CDR1 SGHTS and CDR2 YDEGEE. CDR3 length equals 14 residues. The chain couples TRBV5-8 to TRBJ2-1; 11 bases are shared with TRBD1. The TCR was taken from a female patient aged 2 to 10 who had a stem cell transplant for aplastic anemia, so the T cells may come from the graft donor. This specimen was PBMCs, mostly from graft donor cells, taken 180 days after TCRalphabeta/CD19-depleted stem cell transplant. The CDR3 reads CASSRDRGIDEQFF. The CDR3 region has the DNA TGTGCCAGCAGCCGGGACAGGGGGATCGATGAGCAGTTCTTC.